This section outlines one TCR beta chain sequence together with its context. This clonotype turned up a few times. No antigen is known for it. No per-base quality is available; no much larger clone lies one base away. Systemically healthy Caucasian individuals from Russia, some 40 in total and aged about 6 to 100 years, were included as donors. Each donor gave ten milliliters of peripheral blood, drawn into EDTA-treated Vacutainer tubes. PBMCs were isolated by Ficoll-Paque density-gradient centrifugation, with at least 7 million obtained per sample. Trizol reagent was used to extract total RNA from PBMCs, with at least 6 micrograms per sample. Naive CD45RAhigh/CD27high T cell percentages were measured by flow cytometry on a PBMC aliquot from every donor. This specimen belongs to a study of blood T cells in healthy people across ages (dated by TCRdb to 2014 to 2015). In the study overall: Template switching captured roughly one uniquely barcoded TCR beta cDNA molecule per two T cells in model experiments. To track age-related changes in TCR beta repertoire diversity, the study relied on deep sequencing normalized with unique cDNA molecular identifiers. Four age groups were formed from the donors: young (average roughly 16 years), middle-aged (around 40), aged (around 62) and long-lived (about 80). For two donors (one aged 18 to 30 and one aged 80 or older), the study analyzed two additional independent replicas of 1 million unique cDNA reads from the same blood draw. Broader findings and caveats from the paper: As age increased, observed TCR beta diversity per million T cells dropped in a roughly linear way, and a significant reduction was already evident by age 40. Compared with the aged group, the long-lived group had more naive CD4+ T cells, fewer expanded clones and increased TCR diversity, suggesting age selection. Donor CMV infection status was unknown, potentially confounding age-related changes in expanded clonotypes. Estimates of total diversity from one million sequenced T cells were regarded as lower bounds and underestimates. Bulk unsorted PBMC profiling prevented conclusive comparison of naive and antigen-experienced compartments. There was a strong correlation between observed TCR beta diversity and the percentage of naive T cells measured by flow cytometry.

Libraries were constructed by 5' RACE. The sample was run on an Illumina HiSeq 2500. A second about 7 to 12 cycle PCR used a sample-barcoded 5' primer and a J-beta primer mix. A template-switch 5' adaptor carrying 12 random nucleotides introduced a unique molecular identifier onto each TCR beta cDNA molecule. Each sample yielded at least 3 million CDR3-containing paired-end reads. First-strand cDNA was synthesized from all RNA with the Mint cDNA synthesis kit, primed by a TRBC-specific oligonucleotide. Following uracil-DNA glycosylase treatment, a first 18-cycle PCR with universal primers M1SS and BC2_uni_R was performed on all cDNA. Turning to the authors' computational methods: For normalization, 1 million high-quality reads were randomly selected from each sample, with every read carrying a distinct molecular identifier. Reads with shared molecular identifiers were discarded instead of being binned into consensus sequences. CDR3 identification, clonotype clustering and error correction used MiTCR with a Q25 quality threshold and the strictest error-elimination algorithm. A nonparametric unseen species model using Euler transformation provided a lower-bound estimate of total TCR beta diversity. TCRdb reanalyzed the raw reads on its own, using fastp at Q25 for trimming and MiXCR for clone calling, and kept in-frame beta chains. Here each entry gathers all rows of one CDR3 protein and keeps the most common genes and DNA. These V and J calls are TCRdb output, not the study's own analysis. For this sample there are around 1,000,000 distinct CDR3 sequences; around 27% appear just once. The ten largest clones take up approximately 0.79% of the sample.

The CDR3 spans 14 residues, from the cysteine through the phenylalanine. Here the CDR3 DNA is all that survives: 42 bases in frame from base 1. The germline V gene (reference sequence) specifies LNHNV as CDR1 and YYDKDF as CDR2. V lost 1 base and J lost 7 bases; the stretch between them is 11 bases long. These same records also appear under a second study, on T cells of mothers and their children. In that second paper, the authors write: Nine systemically healthy Caucasian individuals, comprising three mothers and their six children, were included as donors. cDNA synthesis used all of the extracted RNA, with about 1.5 ug of RNA in each 15 ul reaction. In the second PCR, the M1S primer introduced both the sample barcodes and 2-4 random nucleotides. More than 9.5 million TCR beta CDR3 reads were obtained from each mother, and about 3 million reads were obtained from each child. Thymic selection shapes the output of TCR recombination in a similar way in related and unrelated pairs, and inherited differences have a minor effect. Normalized repertoire overlap in related mother-child pairs was always slightly higher than in unrelated mother-child pairs, but the difference was never significant. With a sensitivity of approximately 96 clones per million clonotypes, no persistent microchimeric T cell clones were detected. In the study, deep NGS was used to compare the TCR beta repertoires of mothers and children, and features distinguishing related mother-child pairs from unrelated individuals were sought. The mean age was around 40 +/- 4 years for the mothers and around 10 +/- 4 years for the children. After adapter ligation was performed with NEBNext reagents, the libraries were sequenced on an Illumina HiSeq 2000 with 100+100 nt paired-end reads. To avoid cross-contamination, the mother libraries and the child libraries were prepared a month apart and sequenced in separate runs. Between about 500,000 and 2,100,000 distinct TCR beta clonotypes were identified per donor. Naive TCR beta clonotypes were estimated from low-frequency clonotypes matched to each donor's FACS-determined naive share, without sorting.

Sequencing was carried out using blood. Here the chain combines TRBV15 and TRBJ1-5; the D gene assignment is ambiguous. The sequence was collected from a girl aged 2-15 years in good health. In nucleotide form, the sequence is TGTGCCACCAGCAGAGGTGGGCTGGGCCAGCCCCAGCATTTT. This codes for CATSRGGLGQPQHF.